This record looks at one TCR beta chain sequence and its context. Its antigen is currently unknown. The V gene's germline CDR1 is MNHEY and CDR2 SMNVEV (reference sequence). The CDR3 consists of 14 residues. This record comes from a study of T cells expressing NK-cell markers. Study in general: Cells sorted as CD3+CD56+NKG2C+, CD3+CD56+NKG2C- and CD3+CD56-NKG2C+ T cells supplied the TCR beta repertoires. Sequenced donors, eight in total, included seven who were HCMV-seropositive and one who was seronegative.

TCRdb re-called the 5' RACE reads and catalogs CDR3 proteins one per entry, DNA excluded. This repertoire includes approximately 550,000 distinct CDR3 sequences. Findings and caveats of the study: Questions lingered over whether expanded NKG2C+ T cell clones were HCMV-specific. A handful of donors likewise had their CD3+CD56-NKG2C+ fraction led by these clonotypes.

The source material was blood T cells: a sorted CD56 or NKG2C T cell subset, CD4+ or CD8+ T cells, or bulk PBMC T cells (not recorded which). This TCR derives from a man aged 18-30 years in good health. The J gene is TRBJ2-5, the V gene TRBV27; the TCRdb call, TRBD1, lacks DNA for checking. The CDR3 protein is CASTRRGRGETQYF.